The 15 T cell receptor beta chains presented below share a single source sample, sequenced in a study of blood T cell repertoires in COVID-19. Clones were sequenced by immunoSEQ multiplex PCR, and TCRdb holds only the in-frame ones, with some missing. The sample has more than 110,000 clones, approximately 84% seen once; the top ten hold 35% to 50%. Sequencing was performed on peripheral blood. All receptors derive from a human donor in a cohort sampled during active COVID-19.

The chain couples TRBV7-9 to TRBJ2-1, with TRBD1 as a possible D gene (6 bases). This CDR3 has 13 amino acids. Per germline, CDR1 SEHNR and CDR2 FQNEAQ (reference sequence). DNA for the CDR3: TGTGGCAGACACAACACAGGGTGGAGTGAGCAGTTCTTC. Residues: CGRHNTGWSEQFF.

The chain joins TRBV7-9 to TRBJ2-1; possibly TRBD1 for D (5 bases). V lost 7 bases and J lost 8, with 24 bases in between. The CDR3 runs to 16 residues. The germline V gene encodes CDR1 SEHNR and CDR2 FQNEAQ (reference sequence). CDR3 bases: TGTGCCAGCACCGACGAAGCCCGGAGAAGGGGCGATGAGCAGTTCTTC. Protein sequence: CASTDEARRRGDEQFF.

V usage is TRBV28 and J usage is TRBJ2-2; TRBD1 is a possible D gene (6 bases). Germline CDR1 and CDR2: MDHEN and SYDVKM. This CDR3 is 14 amino acids long. With 7 bases removed from V and 4 bases from J, the gap between germline ends came to 13 bases. Written as DNA, the CDR3 is TGTGCCAGCACTACAGGGCAGCGCACCGGGGAGCTGTTTTTT. Protein sequence: CASTTGQRTGELFF.

V and J are TRBV5-1 and TRBJ2-3, with D possibly matching TRBD2 (6 bases). There are 15 residues in the CDR3. Germline CDR1 is SGHRS and CDR2 is YFSETQ. The V and J ends lost 5 bases and 0 bases respectively, with 13 bases between them. CDR3 coding DNA: TGCGCCAGCAGTCTCTCGGGGACTAGCACAGATACGCAGTATTTT. It is translated as CASSLSGTSTDTQYF.

The CDR3 region is CASSVSVGLAGQETQYF. The CDR3 DNA reads TGTGCCAGCAGCGTGTCGGTCGGGCTAGCGGGCCAAGAGACCCAGTACTTC. This chain joins TRBV9 and TRBJ2-5; TRBD2 aligns across 8 bases. V lost 2 bases to trimming and J lost 1 base; unmatched junction nucleotides: 10. The CDR3 covers 17 residues. The germline gives CDR1 SGDLS, CDR2 YYNGEE. The full variable domain, rest sourced from reference TRBV9 and TRBJ2-5, is DSGVTQTPKHLITATGQRVTLRCSPRSGDLSVYWYQQSLDQGLQFLIQYYNGEERAKGNILERFSAQQFPDLHSELNLSSLELGDSALYFCASSVSVGLAGQETQYFGPGTRLLVL.

The chain uses TRBV19 and TRBJ1-5; D possibly corresponds to TRBD1 (5 bases). CDR3 size: 15 residues. Trimming shortened V by 5 bases and J by 2 bases, and 13 bases separated the two germline ends. Germline V CDR1 and CDR2: LNHDA, SQIVND (reference sequence). DNA for the CDR3: TGTGCCAGTAGTCCCCTAGGGGATGGCAATCAGCCCCAGCATTTT. Translation gives CASSPLGDGNQPQHF.

The chain uses TRBV6-5 and TRBJ1-1; 7 bases are shared with TRBD1. The length of the CDR3 is 14 residues. The V gene end was trimmed by 8 bases and the J gene end by 3 bases; junction bases not matched to a gene: 9. Looked up from germline, CDR1 is MNHEY and CDR2 is SVGAGI. CDR3 residues: CASAMTGFDTEAFF. The CDR3 DNA is TGTGCCAGCGCCATGACAGGGTTTGACACTGAAGCTTTCTTT.

CDR3 DNA sequence: TGTGCCAGCAGCACAGGGTACGAGCAGTACTTC. Translating it yields CASSTGYEQYF. The rearrangement joins TRBV6-6 to TRBJ2-7; tentatively, D is TRBD1 (6 bases). Germline V gene data show CDR1 as MNHNY and CDR2 as SVGAGI (reference sequence). CDR3 size: 11 residues. Between the trimmed V and J ends, which lost 6 bases and 4 bases, there was a span of 7 bases.

The rearrangement links TRBV5-1 to TRBJ2-3, with TRBD1 matching over 9 bases. The V gene end was trimmed by 4 bases and the J gene end by 3 bases; junction bases not matched to a gene: 6. Germline lookup yields CDR1 SGHRS and CDR2 YFSETQ. The CDR3 runs to 15 residues. The CDR3 protein is CASSRTGGGTDTQYF. In nucleotides, the CDR3 is TGCGCCAGCAGCCGCACAGGGGGCGGGACAGATACGCAGTATTTT.

V usage is TRBV5-6 and J usage is TRBJ2-2; 7 positions agree with TRBD1. The V gene end was trimmed by 4 bases and the J gene end by 2 bases; junction bases not matched to a gene: 8. Germline values: CDR1 SGHDT, CDR2 YYEEEE. The CDR3 runs to 16 residues. The CDR3 sequence is CASSLLGQSNTGELFF. The CDR3 DNA sequence: TGTGCCAGCAGCCTCCTGGGACAGAGCAACACCGGGGAGCTGTTTTTT.

The chain combines TRBV3-1 (or the pseudogene TRBV3-2) with TRBJ2-7, with D unclear. This CDR3 has 15 residues. Trimming left V 0 bases short and J 3 bases short, with 12 bases between. Germline CDR1 is LGHDT and CDR2 is YNNKEL (reference sequence). The CDR3 DNA reads as TGTGCCAGCAGCCAAGACCTTTGGCAGATCTACGAGCAGTACGTC. Translation: CASSQDLWQIYEQYV.

The chain is built from TRBV19 and TRBJ2-5, with D possibly matching TRBD1 (6 bases). Trimming pared 4 bases from V and 7 bases from J, leaving 16 bases between. Germline CDR1 LNHDA, CDR2 SQIVND (reference sequence). The CDR3 contains 14 residues. The CDR3 coding sequence is TGTGCCAGTAGTACTGCAGGGGTGATTGGGACCCAGTACTTC. Protein product: CASSTAGVIGTQYF. The full variable domain, rest sourced from reference TRBV19 and TRBJ2-5, is DGGITQSPKYLFRKEGQNVTLSCEQNLNHDAMYWYRQDPGQGLRLIYYSQIVNDFQKGDIAEGYSVSREKKESFPLTVTSAQKNPTAFYLCASSTAGVIGTQYFGPGTRLLVL.

V is TRBV7-2 and J is TRBJ1-2, with TRBD1 matching over 9 bases. In germline, CDR1 is SGHTA, CDR2 FQGNSA. Losses at the gene ends were 7 bases for V and 2 bases for J; bases not matched to a gene: 8. This CDR3 has 15 residues. DNA of the CDR3: TGTGCCAGCAACACAGGGACAGGGATCAACTATGGCTACACCTTC. This encodes CASNTGTGINYGYTF.

The table lists this clone with a count of one. This chain uses TRBV9 with TRBJ1-1; 8 bases match TRBD1. V shed 4 bases, J shed 5 bases, and the junction held 10 bases outside the gene matches. This CDR3 is built from 15 residues. Germline V gene sequence: CDR1 SGDLS, CDR2 YYNGEE. The CDR3 reads CASSYGQGRRTEAFF. The CDR3 DNA sequence: TGTGCCAGCAGCTACGGACAGGGTCGACGGACTGAAGCTTTCTTT.

V and J are TRBV3-1 (or the pseudogene TRBV3-2) and TRBJ1-6; D call uncertain. CDR3 length equals 19 residues. With 1 base removed from V and 0 bases from J, the gap between germline ends came to 16 bases. Germline loops: CDR1 LGHDT, CDR2 YNNKEL (reference sequence). Here the CDR3 DNA reads TGTGCCAGCAGCCAAGGACCCCCCCGGAGGAGCTCCTATAATTCACCCCTCCACTTT. Its protein is CASSQGPPRRSSYNSPLHF.